This T cell receptor (beta chain) was sequenced during a study of cytomegalovirus exposure and HLA in healthy donors. Study information: Of a few hundred genotyped donors, roughly 76% grouped in the Caucasian-associated ancestry cluster.

Germline V gene data show CDR1 as SEHNR and CDR2 as FQNEAQ (reference sequence). V lost 4 bases and J lost 2, with 15 bases in between. This CDR3 is 15 amino acids long. Primers: 60 Vbeta forward and 13 Jbeta reverse. Produced via immunoSEQ multiplex PCR; TCRdb's table is partial and in-frame only. The table lists 90,000 to 120,000 clones, 81% of them singletons. Sequenced input: PBMCs. This TCR was sampled from a young man in good health and CMV-seronegative. The V and J genes are TRBV7-9 and TRBJ2-7; D possibly corresponds to TRBD2 (5 bases). The CDR3 sequence: CASSSRRGSTYEQYF. CDR3 coding DNA: TGTGCCAGCAGCTCACGCCGGGGAAGTACCTACGAGCAGTACTTC.